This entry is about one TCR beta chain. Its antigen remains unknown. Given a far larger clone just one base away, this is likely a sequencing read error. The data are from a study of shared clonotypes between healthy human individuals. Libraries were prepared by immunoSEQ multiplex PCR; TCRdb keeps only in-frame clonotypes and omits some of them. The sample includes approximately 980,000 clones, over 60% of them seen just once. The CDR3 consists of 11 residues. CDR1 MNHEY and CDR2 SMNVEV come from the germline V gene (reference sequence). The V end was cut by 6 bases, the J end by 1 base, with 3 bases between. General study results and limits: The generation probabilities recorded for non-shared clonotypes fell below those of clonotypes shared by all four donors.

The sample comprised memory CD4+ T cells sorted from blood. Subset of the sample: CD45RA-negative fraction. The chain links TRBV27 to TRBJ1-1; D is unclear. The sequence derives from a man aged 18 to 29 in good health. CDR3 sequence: CASRRNTEAFF. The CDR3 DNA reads TGTGCCAGCAGACGGAACACTGAAGCTTTCTTT.